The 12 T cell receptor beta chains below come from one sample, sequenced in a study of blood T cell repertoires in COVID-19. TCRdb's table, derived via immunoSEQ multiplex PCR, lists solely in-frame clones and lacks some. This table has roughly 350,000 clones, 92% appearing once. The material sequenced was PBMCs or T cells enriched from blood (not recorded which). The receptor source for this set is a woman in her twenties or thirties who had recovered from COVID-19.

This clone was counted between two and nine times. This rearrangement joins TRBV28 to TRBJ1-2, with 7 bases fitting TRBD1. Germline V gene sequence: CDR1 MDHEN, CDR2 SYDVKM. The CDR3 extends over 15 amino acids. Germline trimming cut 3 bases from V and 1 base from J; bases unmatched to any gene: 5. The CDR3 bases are TGTGCCAGCAGTTTCGGGGACAGCTTTAACTATGGCTACACCTTC. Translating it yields CASSFGDSFNYGYTF.

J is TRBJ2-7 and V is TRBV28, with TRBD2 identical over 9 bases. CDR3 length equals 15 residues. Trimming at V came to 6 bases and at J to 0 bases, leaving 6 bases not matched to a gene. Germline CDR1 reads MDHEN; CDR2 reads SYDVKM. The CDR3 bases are TGTGCCAGCAGCCGGACTAGCGTCAGCTCCTACGAGCAGTACTTC. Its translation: CASSRTSVSSYEQYF.

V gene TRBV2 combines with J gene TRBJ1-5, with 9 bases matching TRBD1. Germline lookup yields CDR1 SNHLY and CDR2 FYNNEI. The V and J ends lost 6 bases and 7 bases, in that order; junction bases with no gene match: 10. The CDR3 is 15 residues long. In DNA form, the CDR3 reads TGTGCCAGCAGCGACCCGGGACAGGGTATACAGCCCCAGCATTTT. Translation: CASSDPGQGIQPQHF.

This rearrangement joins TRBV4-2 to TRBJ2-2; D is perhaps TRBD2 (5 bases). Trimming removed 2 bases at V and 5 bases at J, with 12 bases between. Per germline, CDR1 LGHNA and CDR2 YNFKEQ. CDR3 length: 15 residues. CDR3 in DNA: TGTGCCAGCAGCCAAAGCATACTAGGGACCGGGGAGCTGTTTTTT. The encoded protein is CASSQSILGTGELFF.

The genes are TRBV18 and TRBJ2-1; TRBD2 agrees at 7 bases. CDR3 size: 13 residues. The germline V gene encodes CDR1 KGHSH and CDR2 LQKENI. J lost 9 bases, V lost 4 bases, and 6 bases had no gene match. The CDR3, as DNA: TGTGCCAGCTCACGGGCGGGAGACGGTGAGCAGTTCTTC. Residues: CASSRAGDGEQFF.

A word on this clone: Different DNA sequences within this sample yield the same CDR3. CDR3 nucleotides: TGTGCCAGCAGTTCAGGACAACATTATGGCTACACCTTC. Amino acids: CASSSGQHYGYTF. V and J are TRBV6-5 and TRBJ1-2; D perhaps matches TRBD1 (5 bases). The CDR3 consists of 13 residues. The V gene's germline CDR1 is MNHEY and CDR2 SVGAGI. Trimming pared 4 bases from V and 5 bases from J, leaving 11 bases between.

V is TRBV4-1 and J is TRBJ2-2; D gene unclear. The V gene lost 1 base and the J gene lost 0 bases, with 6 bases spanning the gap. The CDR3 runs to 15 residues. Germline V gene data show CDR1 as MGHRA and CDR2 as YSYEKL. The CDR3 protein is CASSQVVANTGELFF. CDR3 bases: TGCGCCAGCAGCCAAGTTGTCGCGAACACCGGGGAGCTGTTTTTT.

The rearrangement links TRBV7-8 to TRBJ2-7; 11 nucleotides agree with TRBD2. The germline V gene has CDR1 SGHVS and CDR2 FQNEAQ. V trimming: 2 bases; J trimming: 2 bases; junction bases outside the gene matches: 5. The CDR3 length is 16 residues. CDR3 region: CASSLTGTSGAYEQYF. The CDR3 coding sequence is TGTGCCAGCAGCTTAACAGGGACTAGCGGAGCCTACGAGCAGTACTTC.

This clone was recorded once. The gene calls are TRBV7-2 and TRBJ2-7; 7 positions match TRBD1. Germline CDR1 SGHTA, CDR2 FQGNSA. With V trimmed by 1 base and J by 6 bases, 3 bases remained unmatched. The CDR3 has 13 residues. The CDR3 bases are TGTGCCAGCAGCTTAGAATCAGGGGGCGAGCAGTACTTC. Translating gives CASSLESGGEQYF.

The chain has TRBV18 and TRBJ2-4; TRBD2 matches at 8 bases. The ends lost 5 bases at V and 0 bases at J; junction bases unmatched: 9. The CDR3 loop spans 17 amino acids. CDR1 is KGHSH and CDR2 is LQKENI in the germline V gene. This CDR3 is CASSTAGTSIAKNIQYF. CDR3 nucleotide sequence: TGTGCCAGCTCAACGGCAGGGACTAGTATAGCCAAAAACATTCAGTACTTC.

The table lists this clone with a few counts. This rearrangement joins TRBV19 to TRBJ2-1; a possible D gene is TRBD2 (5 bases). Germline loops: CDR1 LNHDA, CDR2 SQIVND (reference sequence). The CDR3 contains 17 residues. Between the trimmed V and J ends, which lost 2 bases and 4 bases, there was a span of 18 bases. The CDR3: CASSISRWGATYNEQFF. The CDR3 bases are TGTGCCAGTAGTATATCCCGGTGGGGAGCGACTTACAATGAGCAGTTCTTC.

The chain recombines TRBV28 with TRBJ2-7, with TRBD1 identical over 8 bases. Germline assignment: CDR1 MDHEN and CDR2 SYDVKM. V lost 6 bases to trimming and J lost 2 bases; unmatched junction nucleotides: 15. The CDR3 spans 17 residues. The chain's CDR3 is CASSPRSGTGPTYEQYF. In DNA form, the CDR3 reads TGTGCCAGCAGCCCTCGGTCAGGGACAGGCCCGACCTACGAGCAGTACTTC.